These T cell receptor beta chains were read from a single sample in a study of B cell selection in AIRE deficiency. Produced via immunoSEQ multiplex PCR; TCRdb's table is partial and in-frame only. The repertoire has tens of thousands of clones, about 96% of them found once; the top ten carry about 0.19%. Material for sequencing was conventional CD4+ T cells sorted from PBMCs. These receptor sequences come from a human donor with AIRE deficiency. Both conserved end residues are part of each CDR3. A D gene is named only where the DNA matches it firmly. Clone size appears in some rows only: once, few, many, or a class for an expanded clone.

D gene: -
J gene: TRBJ1-1
V gene: TRBV5-6
clone size: -
CDR3 DNA: TGTGCCAGCAGCTGGGGGGTGAACACTGAAGCTTTCTTT
CDR3 protein: CASSWGVNTEAFF

D gene: TRBD2
J gene: TRBJ2-7
V gene: TRBV6-1
clone size: -
CDR3 DNA: TGTGCCAGCAGGGACGGGACTAGCGGGAGCTACGAGCAGTACTTC
CDR3 protein: CASRDGTSGSYEQYF

D gene: -
J gene: TRBJ2-5
V gene: TRBV28
clone size: -
CDR3 DNA: TGTGCCAGCAGTTTACCCGGGCAAGAGACCCAGTACTTC
CDR3 protein: CASSLPGQETQYF

D gene: TRBD2
J gene: TRBJ2-7
V gene: TRBV15
clone size: -
CDR3 DNA: TGTGCCACCAGCAGAACTCCCGGGACTAGCGGGACGGTATACGAGCAGTACTTC
CDR3 protein: CATSRTPGTSGTVYEQYF

D gene: -
J gene: TRBJ2-1
V gene: TRBV28
clone size: -
CDR3 DNA: TGTGCCAGCAGCCCCAGGCGTACCCCATACAATGAGCAGTTCTTC
CDR3 protein: CASSPRRTPYNEQFF

D gene: -
J gene: TRBJ1-5
V gene: TRBV27
clone size: -
CDR3 DNA: TGTGCCAGCAGTCCCGTCTCTGGCAGGGGTCAGCCCCAGCATTTT
CDR3 protein: CASSPVSGRGQPQHF

D gene: TRBD1
J gene: TRBJ1-1
V gene: TRBV13
clone size: -
CDR3 DNA: TGTGCCAGCAGCTCATGGACAGGGGAATGGGCTCGGACTGAAGCTTTCTTT
CDR3 protein: CASSSWTGEWARTEAFF

D gene: TRBD1
J gene: TRBJ1-2
V gene: TRBV10-1
clone size: -
CDR3 DNA: TGCGCCAGCGGACAGGGTGGGGATACCTATGGCTACACCTTC
CDR3 protein: CASGQGGDTYGYTF

D gene: -
J gene: TRBJ1-2
V gene: TRBV5-4
clone size: -
CDR3 DNA: TGTGCCAGCAGCTTCGGGTCCACGGTGGCTTATGGCTACACCTTC
CDR3 protein: CASSFGSTVAYGYTF

D gene: TRBD1
J gene: TRBJ1-1
V gene: TRBV10-3
clone size: once
CDR3 DNA: TGTGCCATCAGGAGGGAAACAGGGGAAAACACTGAAGCTTTCTTT
CDR3 protein: CAIRRETGENTEAFF

D gene: TRBD2
J gene: TRBJ2-1
V gene: TRBV5-1
clone size: -
CDR3 DNA: TGCGCCAGCAGCTTACTAGCGGGAGATAGTTATGAGCAGTTCTTC
CDR3 protein: CASSLLAGDSYEQFF

D gene: -
J gene: TRBJ2-4
V gene: TRBV5-6
clone size: -
CDR3 DNA: TGTGCCAGCAGCTCAGGGGAAAGTGGGAAAAACATTCAGTACTTC
CDR3 protein: CASSSGESGKNIQYF

D gene: -
J gene: TRBJ2-1
V gene: TRBV5-1
clone size: -
CDR3 DNA: TGCGCCAGCAGTCATAGCGTGCTAGAGGCCTACAATGAGCAGTTCTTC
CDR3 protein: CASSHSVLEAYNEQFF

D gene: TRBD2
J gene: TRBJ2-7
V gene: TRBV11-2
clone size: -
CDR3 DNA: TGTGCCAGCAGCCCCCTAGCGGGAGTGTCCCCCTACGAGCAGTACTTC
CDR3 protein: CASSPLAGVSPYEQYF

D gene: TRBD1
J gene: TRBJ1-2
V gene: TRBV6-1
clone size: once
CDR3 DNA: TGTGCCAGCAAACTTCAGGGGGCGAATGGCTACACCTTC
CDR3 protein: CASKLQGANGYTF

D gene: TRBD2
J gene: TRBJ2-5
V gene: TRBV4-2
clone size: once
CDR3 DNA: TGTGCCAGCAGCCAGGCGGGACTAGGGCTCCAAGAGACCCAGTACTTC
CDR3 protein: CASSQAGLGLQETQYF

D gene: -
J gene: TRBJ2-3
V gene: TRBV12-5
clone size: once
CDR3 DNA: TGTGCTAGTGGTTTGGGGATCGTCGATACGCAGTATTTT
CDR3 protein: CASGLGIVDTQYF

D gene: -
J gene: TRBJ2-7
V gene: TRBV28
clone size: few
CDR3 DNA: TGTGCCAGCAGCGGCCAGGGGTATCTATACGAGCAGTACTTC
CDR3 protein: CASSGQGYLYEQYF

D gene: -
J gene: TRBJ2-2
V gene: TRBV10-3
clone size: -
CDR3 DNA: TGTGCCATCAGTGAGATGGGCAGCATTAGATACACCGGGGAGCTGTTTTTT
CDR3 protein: CAISEMGSIRYTGELFF

D gene: TRBD2
J gene: TRBJ2-7
V gene: TRBV4-1
clone size: -
CDR3 DNA: TGCGCCAGCAGCCAAGGCCTCGCTAGCGGGAGTAATTACGAGCAGTACTTC
CDR3 protein: CASSQGLASGSNYEQYF

D gene: -
J gene: TRBJ2-7
V gene: TRBV29-1
clone size: -
CDR3 DNA: TGCAGCGTATCGGACGGGGCCTACGAGCAGTACTTC
CDR3 protein: CSVSDGAYEQYF

D gene: -
J gene: TRBJ1-1
V gene: TRBV9
clone size: -
CDR3 DNA: TGTGCCAGCAGCGCCGGACCCCAAGGCACTGAAGCTTTCTTT
CDR3 protein: CASSAGPQGTEAFF

D gene: -
J gene: TRBJ1-1
V gene: TRBV29-1
clone size: -
CDR3 DNA: TGCAGCGTTAAGGGGACTATGAACACTGAAGCTTTCTTT
CDR3 protein: CSVKGTMNTEAFF

D gene: -
J gene: TRBJ2-7
V gene: TRBV27
clone size: -
CDR3 DNA: TGTGCCAGCAGTTATGTGCGTGGAAACGAGCAGTACTTC
CDR3 protein: CASSYVRGNEQYF

D gene: TRBD1
J gene: TRBJ2-5
V gene: TRBV15
clone size: -
CDR3 DNA: TGTGCCACGAGGACAGGGTCCGTCCAAGAGACCCAGTACTTC
CDR3 protein: CATRTGSVQETQYF

D gene: -
J gene: TRBJ2-5
V gene: TRBV9
clone size: -
CDR3 DNA: TGTGCCAGCAGCGTAGGGGTAGGGGGGCGTCTAGGGGAGACCCAGTACTTC
CDR3 protein: CASSVGVGGRLGETQYF

D gene: -
J gene: TRBJ2-3
V gene: TRBV7-8
clone size: -
CDR3 DNA: TGTGCCAGCAGCTTACGGGGGCCCTCTGGCGCAGATACGCAGTATTTT
CDR3 protein: CASSLRGPSGADTQYF

D gene: -
J gene: TRBJ1-6
V gene: TRBV7-2
clone size: -
CDR3 DNA: TGTGCCAGCAGTTCCCCGGGACTGGAGGCGTTCCCCCTCCACTTT
CDR3 protein: CASSSPGLEAFPLHF

D gene: TRBD2
J gene: TRBJ2-1
V gene: TRBV7-2
clone size: -
CDR3 DNA: TGTGCCAGCAGCTTAGGGGCGGGAGCGGGAGCGTCCCATGAGCAGTTCTTC
CDR3 protein: CASSLGAGAGASHEQFF

D gene: -
J gene: TRBJ2-5
V gene: TRBV7-2
clone size: -
CDR3 DNA: TGTGCCAGCAGCTTCAGAGAGACCCAGTACTTC
CDR3 protein: CASSFRETQYF

D gene: -
J gene: TRBJ1-4
V gene: TRBV5-8
clone size: few
CDR3 DNA: TGTGCCAGCAGCCCGCCCGCCTCGGGGGCTAATGAAAAACTGTTTTTT
CDR3 protein: CASSPPASGANEKLFF

D gene: -
J gene: TRBJ1-2
V gene: TRBV7-6
clone size: -
CDR3 DNA: TGTGCCAGCAGCCAATTTCCGGGACAATCCTATGGCTACACCTTC
CDR3 protein: CASSQFPGQSYGYTF

D gene: -
J gene: TRBJ2-5
V gene: TRBV5-4
clone size: -
CDR3 DNA: TGTGCCAGCAGCGGCGATTTTCACTCCCAAGAGACCCAGTACTTC
CDR3 protein: CASSGDFHSQETQYF

D gene: TRBD1
J gene: TRBJ2-7
V gene: TRBV7-9
clone size: -
CDR3 DNA: TGTGCCAGCAGCTTAGCGAACCAGGGGGCCTACGAGCAGTACTTC
CDR3 protein: CASSLANQGAYEQYF

D gene: TRBD2
J gene: TRBJ2-3
V gene: TRBV29-1
clone size: -
CDR3 DNA: TGCAGCGCTGAAAAAGGGTTCCGGGGGACTAGCTGGCCTATTAGCACAGATACGCAGTATTTT
CDR3 protein: CSAEKGFRGTSWPISTDTQYF

D gene: -
J gene: TRBJ2-1
V gene: TRBV7-3
clone size: -
CDR3 DNA: TGTGCCAGCAGCTTCTCCGGGACTCCCAATAATGAGCAGTTCTTC
CDR3 protein: CASSFSGTPNNEQFF

D gene: -
J gene: TRBJ1-2
V gene: TRBV7-2
clone size: -
CDR3 DNA: TGTGCCAGCAGCCCGGCGGGCAGGATCTATGGCTACACCTTC
CDR3 protein: CASSPAGRIYGYTF

D gene: TRBD1
J gene: TRBJ1-2
V gene: TRBV29-1
clone size: -
CDR3 DNA: TGCAGCGGAGGGACAGGCGGCTACACCTTC
CDR3 protein: CSGGTGGYTF

D gene: -
J gene: TRBJ1-1
V gene: TRBV6-1
clone size: -
CDR3 DNA: TGTGCCAGCGTCGCGATCAGGAACACTGAAGCTTTCTTT
CDR3 protein: CASVAIRNTEAFF